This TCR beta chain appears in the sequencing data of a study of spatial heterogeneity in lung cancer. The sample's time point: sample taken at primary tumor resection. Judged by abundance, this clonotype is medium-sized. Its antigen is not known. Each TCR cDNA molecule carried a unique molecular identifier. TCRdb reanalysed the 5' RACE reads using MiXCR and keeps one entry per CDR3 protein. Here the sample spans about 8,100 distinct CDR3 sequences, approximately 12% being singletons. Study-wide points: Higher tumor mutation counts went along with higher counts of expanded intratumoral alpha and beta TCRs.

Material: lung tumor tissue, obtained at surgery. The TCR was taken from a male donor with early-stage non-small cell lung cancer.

CDR3 bases: TGTGCCAGCAGTTTAATAGGTTCCAATCAGCCCCAGCATTTT. Amino acid sequence: CASSLIGSNQPQHF. The V and J genes are TRBV28 and TRBJ1-5; D call uncertain. The ends were cut back, 2 bases at V and 3 bases at J, with 8 bases in the middle. Germline V gene lookup returns CDR1 MDHEN and CDR2 SYDVKM. CDR3 length: 14 residues. The full variable domain, completed using reference TRBV28 and TRBJ1-5, is DVKVTQSSRYLVKRTGEKVFLECVQDMDHENMFWYRQDPGLGLRLIYFSYDVKMKEKGDIPEGYSVSREKKERFSLILESASTNQTSMYLCASSLIGSNQPQHFGDGTRLSIL.